This T cell receptor (beta chain) comes out of a study of cytomegalovirus exposure and HLA in healthy donors. Study findings and constraints: Later work found most CMV-associated TCR beta chains apparently HLA-restricted. In a later analysis, 17,000 or so TCR beta sequences were associated with HLA alleles at 0.05 false discovery rate.

Concerning this clone itself: The antigen remains unidentified.

Researchers ran the PCR with 60 Vbeta and 13 Jbeta primers. Repertoires were generated with immunoSEQ multiplex PCR, while TCRdb's copy carries only in-frame clones and drops some. The table includes under 150,000 clones, about 84% detected once. Specimen: PBMCs. This sequence was found in a woman between 35 and 50 years old in good health and CMV-seropositive.

CDR3 loop: CASSQRVLAGGPGEQFF. CDR3 bases: TGTGCCAGCAGCCAGAGAGTGTTAGCGGGAGGGCCAGGGGAGCAGTTCTTC. V gene TRBV7-2 combines with J gene TRBJ2-1, with 11 bases identical to TRBD2. Trimming took 5 bases from V and 10 from J; bases not matched to a gene: 16. The CDR3 runs to 17 residues. Germline assignment: CDR1 SGHTA and CDR2 FQGNSA.